The next 29 T cell receptor beta chains were all read from a single sample in a study of T cell responses to AZD1222 COVID-19 vaccine. Clones were sequenced by immunoSEQ multiplex PCR, and TCRdb holds only the in-frame ones, with some missing. Among about 210,000 clones listed, roughly 94% were seen once. Sequenced material: peripheral blood, taken 28 days after the second dose of the MenACWY control vaccine. These receptors all stem from an adult who received the MenACWY meningococcal vaccine as a control.

The chain employs TRBV3-1 (or the pseudogene TRBV3-2) and TRBJ2-1; TRBD2 might be the D (6 bases). Between the trimmed V and J ends, which lost 1 base and 5 bases, there was a span of 15 bases. Germline CDR1 LGHDT, CDR2 YNNKEL (reference sequence). The CDR3 loop spans 16 amino acids. CDR3 coding DNA: TGTGCCAGCAGCCAAGTGTCGGGACTGGGGGACAATGAGCAGTTCTTC. This sequence encodes CASSQVSGLGDNEQFF.

The V and J genes are TRBV5-1 and TRBJ2-7, with unresolved D. Germline V gives CDR1 SGHRS, CDR2 YFSETQ. The CDR3 runs to 13 residues. Trimming cost V 4 bases and J 1 base, with 9 bases left between them. The CDR3 loop is CASSLALSYEQYF. The DNA for the CDR3 is TGCGCCAGCAGCCTTGCTTTATCCTACGAGCAGTACTTC. Using reference TRBV5-1 and TRBJ2-7 for the parts outside the CDR3, the full variable domain is KAGVTQTPRYLIKTRGQQVTLSCSPISGHRSVSWYQQTPGQGLQFLFEYFSETQRNKGNFPGRFSGRQFSNSRSEMNVSTLELGDSALYLCASSLALSYEQYFGPGTRLTVT.

This sequence joins TRBV7-9 and TRBJ1-3, with 11 nucleotides matching TRBD1. CDR3 length: 16 amino acids. J lost 4 bases, V lost 5 bases, and 7 bases had no gene match. Germline V gene data show CDR1 as SEHNR and CDR2 as FQNEAQ (reference sequence). The CDR3 sequence: CASSQPGQGVGNTIYF. Here the CDR3 DNA reads TGTGCCAGCAGCCAACCGGGACAGGGGGTCGGAAACACCATATATTTT. The entire variable domain, with the rest obtained from reference TRBV7-9 and TRBJ1-3, is as follows: DTGVSQNPRHKITKRGQNVTFRCDPISEHNRLYWYRQTLGQGPEFLTYFQNEAQLEKSRLLSDRFSAERPKGSFSTLEIQRTEQGDSAMYLCASSQPGQGVGNTIYFGEGSWLTVV.

V and J are TRBV7-8 and TRBJ1-6, with 8 bases matching TRBD1. Looked up from germline, CDR1 is SGHVS and CDR2 is FQNEAQ. The CDR3 runs to 14 residues. The ends lost 5 bases at V and 8 bases at J; junction bases unmatched: 5. CDR3 region: CASSTQTGDSPLHF. CDR3 bases: TGTGCCAGCAGCACCCAGACAGGGGATTCACCCCTCCACTTT.

The chain joins TRBV4-1 to TRBJ2-7; D gene ambiguous. V was clipped by 1 base and J by 4 bases, with 11 bases between them. This CDR3 has 14 amino acids. CDR1 and CDR2 from the germline V gene are MGHRA and YSYEKL. The CDR3 DNA is TGCGCCAGCAGCCAAGCCCTAGAGACGTACGAGCAGTACTTC. It is translated as CASSQALETYEQYF.

The chain couples TRBV30 to TRBJ1-2, with 10 bases identical to TRBD1. There are 19 residues in the CDR3. Losses at the gene ends were 2 bases for V and 2 bases for J; bases not matched to a gene: 17. CDR1 GTSNPN and CDR2 SVGIG come from the germline V gene (reference sequence). CDR3 nucleotides: TGTGCCTGGAGTTCCCAACGAATTCATGGGACAGGGGAAAACTATGGCTACACCTTC. It is translated as CAWSSQRIHGTGENYGYTF.

This rearrangement joins TRBV4-1 to TRBJ2-3, with 9 bases identical to TRBD1. V lost 3 bases, J lost 2 bases, and 6 bases stayed unmatched. Germline CDR1 MGHRA, CDR2 YSYEKL. This CDR3 spans 16 amino acids. The CDR3 spells CASSHRTGGDTDTQYF. The CDR3 DNA sequence: TGCGCCAGCAGCCACCGCACAGGGGGCGACACAGATACGCAGTATTTT.

The chain couples TRBV27 to TRBJ2-7; no clear D gene. Trimming shortened V by 6 bases and J by 0 bases, and 9 bases separated the two germline ends. The CDR3 is 13 residues long. CDR1 MNHEY and CDR2 SMNVEV come from the germline V gene (reference sequence). The DNA for the CDR3 is TGTGCCAGCAGCTCCGGCATCTCCTACGAGCAGTACTTC. Its translation is CASSSGISYEQYF.

V is TRBV9 and J is TRBJ2-2, with 13 bases identical to TRBD2. CDR3 length: 16 amino acids. Germline values: CDR1 SGDLS, CDR2 YYNGEE. With 4 bases clipped from V and 3 bases from J, the junction kept 3 bases outside the gene matches. CDR3 protein: CASSLGTSGDTGELFF. CDR3 bases: TGTGCCAGCAGCCTAGGGACTAGCGGGGACACCGGGGAGCTGTTTTTT. Variable domain in full (rest from reference TRBV9 and TRBJ2-2): DSGVTQTPKHLITATGQRVTLRCSPRSGDLSVYWYQQSLDQGLQFLIQYYNGEERAKGNILERFSAQQFPDLHSELNLSSLELGDSALYFCASSLGTSGDTGELFFGEGSRLTVL.

V usage is TRBV6-2 or TRBV6-3 and J usage is TRBJ2-7; no definite D call. CDR1 MNHEY and CDR2 SVGEGT come from the germline V gene. The CDR3 runs 11 residues. Between the trimmed V and J ends, which lost 2 bases and 6 bases, there was a span of 5 bases. CDR3 region: CASSYTREQYF. DNA for the CDR3: TGTGCCAGCAGTTACACCCGCGAGCAGTACTTC.

The CDR3 reads CATSSVPGYKTQYF. The CDR3 bases are TGTGCCACCAGCAGCGTTCCGGGGTACAAGACCCAGTACTTC. The V call is TRBV15, the J call TRBJ2-5; D possibly corresponds to TRBD2 (5 bases). There are 14 residues in the CDR3. Trimming left V 3 bases short and J 6 bases short, with 14 bases between. The germline gives CDR1 LNHNV, CDR2 YYDKDF (reference sequence).

CDR3 bases: TGTGCCATCGCCGGGACAATAAATGAAAAACTGTTTTTT. Amino acid sequence: CAIAGTINEKLFF. The V and J genes are TRBV10-3 and TRBJ1-4; perhaps TRBD1 as D (6 bases). Deletions cut 8 bases from V and 5 bases from J, with 12 bases between. Germline V gives CDR1 ENHRY, CDR2 SYGVKD. The CDR3 length is 13 residues.

This clone was observed a single time. CDR3 nucleotide sequence: TGTGCCAGCAGGTTCCCGGGAGGACCCTACGAGCAGTACTTC. Protein product: CASRFPGGPYEQYF. The genes are TRBV5-5 and TRBJ2-7; 7 bases are a match to TRBD2. The junction had 7 bases not matched to a gene; V was cut back by 5 bases and J by 2 bases. The germline gives CDR1 SGHKS, CDR2 YYEKEE (reference sequence). The CDR3 is 14 residues long.

The V gene is TRBV12-3 or TRBV12-4, the J gene TRBJ2-2; D is undetermined. Trimming cost V 5 bases and J 3 bases, with 4 bases left between them. The CDR3 extends over 12 amino acids. The CDR3 nucleotides are TGTGCCAGCAGTCAGGACACCGGGGAGCTGTTTTTT. It yields the protein CASSQDTGELFF.

The chain is built from TRBV5-6 and TRBJ1-4; 7 bases match TRBD1. Germline V gene lookup returns CDR1 SGHDT and CDR2 YYEEEE. This CDR3 contains 14 residues. V dropped 2 bases and J dropped 4; count of bases not matched to a gene: 2. The CDR3 nucleotides are TGTGCCAGCAGCTTACAGGGGATTAATGAAAAACTGTTTTTT. Translated, it gives CASSLQGINEKLFF.

This chain links TRBV7-9 with TRBJ1-2; D is unclear. Trimming took 1 base from V and 2 from J, leaving 8 bases between them. This CDR3 spans 14 amino acids. Germline V CDR1 and CDR2: SEHNR, FQNEAQ (reference sequence). The CDR3 nucleotides are TGTGCCAGCAGCTTAGTTACCGAGAACTATGGCTACACCTTC. This sequence encodes CASSLVTENYGYTF.

Comment on this clone: Other DNA sequences of this sample code for an identical CDR3. The rearrangement joins TRBV28 to TRBJ1-2, with D perhaps matching TRBD1 (5 bases). CDR1 MDHEN and CDR2 SYDVKM come from the germline V gene. There are 13 residues in the CDR3. V gave up 2 bases and J gave up 7 bases, with 11 bases separating them. CDR3 bases: TGTGCCAGCAGTTTAGGGCAGGGAGGTGGCTACACCTTC. Residues: CASSLGQGGGYTF.

The chain joins TRBV15 to TRBJ2-1, with D possibly being TRBD1 (6 bases). V was pared by 8 bases and J by 5 bases, with 10 bases between. CDR1 and CDR2 from the germline V gene are LNHNV and YYDKDF (reference sequence). This CDR3 has 12 amino acids. Here the CDR3 reads CATDRPHNEQFF. For the CDR3, the DNA is TGTGCCACCGACAGGCCTCACAATGAGCAGTTCTTC. Supplemented by reference TRBV15 and TRBJ2-1, the full variable domain reads DAMVIQNPRYQVTQFGKPVTLSCSQTLNHNVMYWYQQKSSQAPKLLFHYYDKDFNNEADTPDNFQSRRPNTSFCFLDIRSPGLGDTAMYLCATDRPHNEQFFGPGTRLTVL.

The V and J genes are TRBV6-2 or TRBV6-3 and TRBJ2-5; D ambiguous. Trimming shortened V by 2 bases and J by 4 bases, and 2 bases separated the two germline ends. The germline V gene has CDR1 MNHEY and CDR2 SVGEGT. The CDR3 runs to 11 residues. The CDR3 loop is CASSYGETQYF. The CDR3 coding sequence is TGTGCCAGCAGTTACGGAGAGACCCAGTACTTC.

In DNA, the CDR3 is TGTGCCAGCAGCGAACAGGGGACGGCTAACTATGGCTACACCTTC. This gives the protein CASSEQGTANYGYTF. The chain couples TRBV7-3 to TRBJ1-2, with TRBD1 identical over 7 bases. The V gene end was trimmed by 5 bases and the J gene end by 0 bases; junction bases not matched to a gene: 6. CDR1 is SGHTA and CDR2 is FQGTGA in the germline V gene. The CDR3 covers 15 residues.

V gene TRBV30 combines with J gene TRBJ2-5, with D perhaps TRBD1 (5 bases). The length of the CDR3 is 13 residues. V shed 3 bases and J shed 9 bases, with 17 bases lying between them. Germline-derived CDR1 and CDR2 are GTSNPN and SVGIG (reference sequence). This CDR3 reads CAWRSQALGSQYF. As DNA, the CDR3 is TGTGCCTGGAGATCACAGGCCCTTGGGTCCCAGTACTTC.

The CDR3 DNA reads TGTGCCAGCAGTGCCCTAGCGGGGGACACCGGGGAGCTGTTTTTT. Amino acid sequence: CASSALAGDTGELFF. J is TRBJ2-2 and V is TRBV2, with 10 bases that match TRBD2. The V and J ends lost 4 bases and 3 bases, in that order; junction bases with no gene match: 2. This CDR3 contains 15 residues. Germline CDR1 and CDR2: SNHLY and FYNNEI.

The J gene is TRBJ2-7, the V gene TRBV30, with D maybe TRBD2 (5 bases). V lost 0 bases to trimming and J lost 2 bases, with 14 bases between them. Germline lookup yields CDR1 GTSNPN and CDR2 SVGIG (reference sequence). The CDR3 extends over 15 amino acids. CDR3 protein: CAWSVGVVGTYEQYF. CDR3 nucleotides: TGTGCCTGGAGTGTAGGCGTAGTCGGGACCTACGAGCAGTACTTC.

The genes are TRBV23-1 and TRBJ1-1, with D maybe TRBD1 (6 bases). TRBV23-1 counts as an open reading frame of uncertain function. The CDR3 totals 15 residues. V was shortened by 2 bases and J by 12 bases, with 22 bases between the two germline ends. CDR3 residues: CASSQPPSGQGKTFF. CDR3 nucleotides: TGCGCCAGCAGTCAACCCCCTAGTGGGCAGGGGAAAACTTTCTTT.

In DNA form, the CDR3 reads TGTGCCAGCAGCTATTCAGGGGGCGGGGGTGAAGCTTTCTTT. It specifies CASSYSGGGGEAFF. V is TRBV5-4 and J is TRBJ1-1, with 8 nucleotides matching TRBD1. V dropped 3 bases and J dropped 7; count of bases not matched to a gene: 8. The CDR3 sequence is 14 residues long. Germline-derived CDR1 and CDR2 are SGHNT and YYREEE (reference sequence).

The V and J genes are TRBV18 and TRBJ2-5; 14 bases fit TRBD2. V gave up 4 bases and J gave up 1 base; unmatched junction bases: 5. Germline V lookup: CDR1 KGHSH, CDR2 LQKENI. This CDR3 has 17 amino acids. Written as DNA, the CDR3 is TGTGCCAGCTCACTCGGACTAGCGGGGGGCTTCCAAGAGACCCAGTACTTC. Protein product: CASSLGLAGGFQETQYF.

The J gene is TRBJ1-3, the V gene TRBV6-1; 9 bases are shared with TRBD1. The CDR3 has 19 residues. The germline gives CDR1 MNHNS, CDR2 SASEGT. The V and J ends lost 4 bases and 2 bases, in that order; junction bases with no gene match: 15. The CDR3 loop is CASSARDREKASAGNTIYF. The CDR3 region has the DNA TGTGCCAGCAGTGCCCGGGACAGGGAAAAGGCCTCGGCTGGAAACACCATATATTTT.

The J gene is TRBJ1-1, the V gene TRBV28; a possible D gene is TRBD1 (5 bases). The V end was cut by 11 bases, the J end by 4 bases, with 23 bases between. Germline CDR1 and CDR2: MDHEN and SYDVKM. The CDR3 spans 15 residues. As DNA, the CDR3 is TGTGCCTCGGGTCCACACGGGTGGGGGAGCACTGAAGCTTTCTTT. Its translation is CASGPHGWGSTEAFF.

On this clone itself: Other DNA sequences in the same sample also yield this CDR3. The rearrangement links TRBV9 to TRBJ2-3, with D hard to call. V lost 0 bases, J lost 6 bases, and 2 bases lay in between. Per the germline V gene, CDR1 is SGDLS and CDR2 is YYNGEE. There are 11 residues in the CDR3. For the CDR3, the DNA is TGTGCCAGCAGCGTAGCTGATACGCAGTATTTT. It specifies CASSVADTQYF.